This T cell receptor (beta chain) was sequenced in a study of identical twins. Regarding the study as a whole: Conclusions were based on cross-sectional statistical analysis, without following the same donors.

This clonotype was seen only a few times. As yet, its antigen is unknown. Unique molecular identifiers were present on cDNA, and template switching added a universal primer site. MiXCR was run by TCRdb on the 5' RACE reads, yielding one entry per CDR3 protein. The top ten hold approximately 2.1% of the sample, which has hundreds of thousands of distinct CDR3 sequences, under 9% seen once. Trimming took off 6 bases at V and 0 bases at J, with 21 bases between the two ends. The CDR3 runs 17 residues. The germline V gene has CDR1 DFQATT and CDR2 SNEGSKA (reference sequence). The same specimen was also included in a second study, on yellow fever vaccine responses in identical twins.

This TCR derives from a woman aged 18-30 years in good health. The sample consisted of memory (CD45RO+) T cells sorted from blood. This rearrangement joins TRBV20-1 to TRBJ2-4; D is unclear. The CDR3 here is CSAPNLGGASAKNIQYF. Written as DNA, the CDR3 is TGCAGTGCCCCCAATCTCGGTGGAGCCTCAGCCAAAAACATTCAGTACTTC.